Below, 25 T cell receptor beta chains from the same sample are listed, as sequenced in a study of blood T cell repertoires in COVID-19. Sequencing used immunoSEQ multiplex PCR; TCRdb keeps in-frame clones, though not all of them. Among roughly 250,000 clones listed, 80% to 90% were seen once. Sequenced material: PBMCs or T cells enriched from blood (not recorded which). These receptors came from a man in his fifties or sixties who had been exposed to COVID-19.

The chain joins TRBV30 to TRBJ2-1; D remains unclear. Germline CDR1 and CDR2: GTSNPN and SVGIG (reference sequence). V was trimmed by 4 bases and J by 7 bases, leaving 11 bases between them. The CDR3 is 12 residues long. CDR3 nucleotides: TGTGCCTGGATTACGAAGCGAAATGAGCAGTTCTTC. It yields the protein CAWITKRNEQFF.

The chain couples TRBV28 to TRBJ1-1; D perhaps matches TRBD1 (6 bases). CDR1 is MDHEN and CDR2 is SYDVKM in the germline V gene. The CDR3 extends over 13 amino acids. The V end was cut by 6 bases, the J end by 5 bases, with 13 bases between. The CDR3 protein is CASSPGRGTEAFF. The DNA for the CDR3 is TGTGCCAGCAGCCCGGGAAGGGGGACTGAAGCTTTCTTT.

This clone was found once. V is TRBV19 and J is TRBJ1-5, with D possibly TRBD1 on 6 matching bases. Germline CDR1 LNHDA, CDR2 SQIVND (reference sequence). V gave up 2 bases and J gave up 6 bases, with 11 bases separating them. This CDR3 contains 14 residues. In nucleotides, the CDR3 is TGTGCCAGTAGTATATGGGACAATTCTCAGCCCCAGCATTTT. Encoded protein: CASSIWDNSQPQHF.

The chain is built from TRBV15 and TRBJ1-5, with D possibly being TRBD1 (6 bases). Germline loops: CDR1 LNHNV, CDR2 YYDKDF (reference sequence). The CDR3 is 15 residues long. V was cut by 0 bases and J by 10 bases, with 16 bases left in between. The CDR3 loop reads CATSRDRNREGPQHF. The CDR3 nucleotides are TGTGCCACCAGCAGAGATCGAAACAGGGAGGGACCCCAGCATTTT.

The J gene is TRBJ1-2, the V gene TRBV5-1; a possible D gene is TRBD1 (6 bases). V lost 3 bases and J lost 4, with 13 bases in between. This CDR3 has 14 residues. Germline V gene data show CDR1 as SGHRS and CDR2 as YFSETQ. CDR3 sequence reads: CASSSSGEGYGYTF. The CDR3 DNA is TGCGCCAGCAGCTCTTCAGGGGAGGGCTATGGCTACACCTTC.

The chain is built from TRBV6-1 and TRBJ1-1; no clear D gene. Trimming left V 0 bases short and J 3 bases short, with 5 bases between. CDR1 is MNHNS, CDR2 SASEGT, per germline. The CDR3 length is 13 residues. CDR3 protein: CASSEARYTEAFF. The CDR3 bases are TGTGCCAGCAGTGAAGCCAGATACACTGAAGCTTTCTTT.

The rearrangement joins TRBV4-1 to TRBJ2-1, with TRBD2 matching 11 bases. The CDR3 contains 20 residues. Looked up from germline, CDR1 is MGHRA and CDR2 is YSYEKL. The junction had 13 bases not matched to a gene; V was cut back by 2 bases and J by 1 base. In DNA, the CDR3 is TGCGCCAGCAGCCAACCTTTACTAGCGGGAGCCCCTAAGTCCTACAATGAGCAGTTCTTC. It codes for CASSQPLLAGAPKSYNEQFF.

This chain links TRBV27 with TRBJ1-2; TRBD1 matches 7 bases. Per the germline V gene, CDR1 is MNHEY and CDR2 is SMNVEV (reference sequence). J was trimmed by 0 bases and V by 2 bases; bases with no gene match: 12. This CDR3 is 18 amino acids long. CDR3 sequence reads: CASSLRTGDGLTNYGYTF. As DNA, the CDR3 is TGTGCCAGCAGTTTACGCACAGGGGACGGTCTCACTAACTATGGCTACACCTTC.

This rearrangement joins TRBV9 to TRBJ2-5; no clear D. Trimming cost V 0 bases and J 4 bases, with 13 bases left between them. CDR1 is SGDLS and CDR2 is YYNGEE in the germline V gene. The CDR3 is made up of 15 amino acids. The CDR3 DNA reads TGTGCCAGCAGCGTAGGATTACCTTTGAGAGAGACCCAGTACTTC. Amino acids: CASSVGLPLRETQYF.

CDR3 nucleotide sequence: TGTGCCAGCAAACGGGTGGTGAACTATGGCTACACCTTC. This translates into CASKRVVNYGYTF. The chain is built from TRBV2 and TRBJ1-2; no firm D call. CDR1 is SNHLY and CDR2 is FYNNEI in the germline V gene. Trimming removed 7 bases from V and 2 bases from J, with 11 bases in between. This CDR3 region has 13 residues. The full variable domain, with the rest looked up from reference TRBV2 and TRBJ1-2, is EPEVTQTPSHQVTQMGQEVILRCVPISNHLYFYWYRQILGQKVEFLVSFYNNEISEKSEIFDDQFSVERPDGSNFTLKIRSTKLEDSAMYFCASKRVVNYGYTFGSGTRLTVV.

This chain joins TRBV10-3 and TRBJ1-3; D uncertain. The CDR3 contains 17 residues. Per germline, CDR1 ENHRY and CDR2 SYGVKD. Trimming took off 0 bases at V and 4 bases at J, with 16 bases between the two ends. The CDR3 protein is CAISESVVRVSGNTIYF. The CDR3 DNA sequence: TGTGCCATCAGTGAGTCGGTCGTCCGGGTTTCCGGAAACACCATATATTTT.

The chain links TRBV28 to TRBJ2-7, with 11 bases matching TRBD2. The germline gives CDR1 MDHEN, CDR2 SYDVKM. This CDR3 has 16 amino acids. The trim removed 4 bases at V and 7 bases at J, leaving 12 bases unmatched. Here the CDR3 DNA reads TGTGCCAGCAGTTCTTGGACTAGCGGGCGGGGAGGGGAGCAGTACGTC. Its translation is CASSSWTSGRGGEQYV.

This clone has just one count. This rearrangement joins TRBV9 to TRBJ1-2, with 9 bases fitting TRBD1. The germline gives CDR1 SGDLS, CDR2 YYNGEE. The CDR3 runs to 15 residues. V lost 0 bases, J lost 5 bases, and 5 bases stayed unmatched. CDR3 sequence: CASSVEYRGLYGYTF. The CDR3 DNA follows: TGTGCCAGCAGCGTAGAGTACAGGGGGCTGTATGGCTACACCTTC.

The table lists this clone with a count of one. V is TRBV12-2 and J is TRBJ2-5; the table assigns TRBD2, which was not confirmed against the DNA. TRBV12-2 is reported as a pseudogene. The CDR3 is 16 amino acids. The CDR3 sequence: CASRPLWLAGGETQYF. The CDR3 DNA sequence: TGTGCAAGTCGCCCCCTCTGGTTAGCGGGAGGAGAGACCCAGTACTTC.

The rearrangement uses TRBV19 and TRBJ1-1, with 10 positions matching TRBD1. This CDR3 is 14 amino acids long. Germline values: CDR1 LNHDA, CDR2 SQIVND (reference sequence). Germline trimming cut 3 bases from V and 12 bases from J; bases unmatched to any gene: 10. In nucleotides, the CDR3 is TGTGCCAGTAGTATTGTCGGGACAGGGGTTGTTCCTTTCTTT. Translated: CASSIVGTGVVPFF.

The sample holds one count of this clone. The gene calls are TRBV28 and TRBJ1-1; D is ambiguous. Germline CDR1 is MDHEN and CDR2 is SYDVKM. V was pared by 2 bases and J by 4 bases, with 14 bases between. The CDR3 is 15 amino acids. CDR3 sequence: CASSLTGGGVTEAFF. The CDR3 bases are TGTGCCAGCAGTTTAACGGGAGGAGGCGTCACTGAAGCTTTCTTT. Full variable domain (outside the CDR3, taken from reference TRBV28 and TRBJ1-1): DVKVTQSSRYLVKRTGEKVFLECVQDMDHENMFWYRQDPGLGLRLIYFSYDVKMKEKGDIPEGYSVSREKKERFSLILESASTNQTSMYLCASSLTGGGVTEAFFGQGTRLTVV.

The chain carries TRBV5-5 and TRBJ1-1; TRBD1 is a possible D gene (6 bases). With 4 bases removed from V and 3 bases from J, the gap between germline ends came to 19 bases. The CDR3 is 16 amino acids. The germline CDR1 and CDR2 sequences are SGHKS and YYEKEE (reference sequence). The CDR3 protein is CASSPNHRVWDTEAFF. As DNA, the CDR3 is TGTGCCAGCAGCCCGAACCACAGGGTTTGGGACACTGAAGCTTTCTTT.

The chain recombines TRBV7-9 with TRBJ2-2, with a tentative D call TRBD1 (5 bases). Germline V gene data show CDR1 as SEHNR and CDR2 as FQNEAQ (reference sequence). The CDR3 is 14 residues long. Trimming removed 3 bases from V and 7 bases from J, with 12 bases in between. The CDR3 DNA follows: TGTGCCAGCAGCTTGATACAGGTCATCGGGGAGCTGTTTTTT. Amino acids: CASSLIQVIGELFF.

The rearrangement uses TRBV14 and TRBJ1-2; D might be TRBD1 (5 bases). In germline, CDR1 is SGHDN, CDR2 FVKESK. This CDR3 spans 11 amino acids. V lost 1 base, J lost 14 bases, and 11 bases lay in between. Written as DNA, the CDR3 is TGTGCCAGCAGCCAAGTTGGGGCCGTTACCTTC. It yields the protein CASSQVGAVTF.

This clone has a handful of counts. The genes are TRBV19 and TRBJ2-7; D is possibly TRBD2 (6 bases). Germline V gene data show CDR1 as LNHDA and CDR2 as SQIVND (reference sequence). The CDR3 sequence is 14 residues long. The V gene lost 5 bases and the J gene lost 1 base, with 12 bases spanning the gap. The CDR3 here is CASSPRGGSYEQYV. The CDR3 DNA sequence: TGTGCCAGTAGTCCTCGTGGAGGGTCCTACGAGCAGTACGTC.

This sequence joins TRBV11-2 and TRBJ1-1; D gene unclear. The germline V gene encodes CDR1 SGHAT and CDR2 FQNNGV. The ends were cut back, 7 bases at V and 1 base at J, with 10 bases in the middle. This CDR3 has 13 residues. The DNA for the CDR3 is TGTGCCAGCACCCTTGGAGGGAACACTGAAGCTTTCTTT. Translation: CASTLGGNTEAFF.

The chain combines TRBV5-1 with TRBJ2-5; TRBD2 aligns across 11 bases. This CDR3 is built from 15 residues. The V segment lost 2 bases and the J segment 5 bases; nucleotides outside the gene matches: 5. Per the germline V gene, CDR1 is SGHRS and CDR2 is YFSETQ. CDR3 in DNA: TGCGCCAGCAGCTTCCTAGCGGGGGGCAGGGAGACCCAGTACTTC. Amino acids: CASSFLAGGRETQYF.

J is TRBJ2-3 and V is TRBV5-6; 9 bases fit TRBD1. CDR1 and CDR2 from the germline V gene are SGHDT and YYEEEE. The CDR3 consists of 15 residues. The V and J ends lost 0 bases and 3 bases, in that order; junction bases with no gene match: 2. The CDR3 nucleotides are TGTGCCAGCAGCTTGGCCGGGACAGGGACAGATACGCAGTATTTT. Protein sequence: CASSLAGTGTDTQYF.

V gene TRBV21-1 combines with J gene TRBJ1-2. TRBV21-1 is shown as a pseudogene. The CDR3 is 17 amino acids. The CDR3 nucleotides are TGTGCCAGCAGCAAAGATTGCCGACCCCGAGGTAGCTATGGCTACACCTTC. It translates to CASSKDCRPRGSYGYTF.

The genes are TRBV5-6 and TRBJ1-2, with TRBD1 identical over 7 bases. J was trimmed by 8 bases and V by 4 bases; bases with no gene match: 8. The CDR3 has 13 residues. Germline CDR1 is SGHDT and CDR2 is YYEEEE. Here the CDR3 reads CASSLWTGLGYTF. For the CDR3, the DNA is TGTGCCAGCAGCCTATGGACAGGACTGGGCTACACCTTC.